These 9 T cell receptor beta chains originate from one sample sequenced in a study of T cell responses to AZD1222 COVID-19 vaccine. Sequenced by immunoSEQ multiplex PCR; TCRdb stores in-frame clones only, minus some. The table has 110,000 to 150,000 clones, 89% seen once; the top ten hold about 2.7%. Sequencing was performed on peripheral blood, taken on day 0 of AZD1222 vaccination. These receptors came from an adult in good health.

The chain couples TRBV4-1 to TRBJ1-2, with D unclear. The CDR3 has 13 residues. Trimming stripped 4 bases from V and 8 bases from J, with 14 bases between. Germline assignment: CDR1 MGHRA and CDR2 YSYEKL. CDR3 sequence (DNA): TGCGCCAGCAGCCCAGTCGGGCTAGGCGGCTACACCTTC. Translating gives CASSPVGLGGYTF.

Points on this clone: The conserved phenylalanine or tryptophan is not found at the CDR3 terminus, so this likely reflects a read error. V usage is TRBV6-5 and J usage is TRBJ1-2; D is perhaps TRBD1 (6 bases). The CDR3 is 14 residues long. Germline V lookup: CDR1 MNHEY, CDR2 SVGAGI. Trimming shortened V by 6 bases and J by 4 bases, and 15 bases separated the two germline ends. CDR3 nucleotides: TGTGCCAGCAGCCAGCTACAGGGATCCTATGGCTACACCCTC. Translating it yields CASSQLQGSYGYTL.

The chain employs TRBV6-1 and TRBJ1-2; D remains ambiguous. The germline CDR1 and CDR2 sequences are MNHNS and SASEGT. The CDR3 is 16 residues long. Trimming pared 4 bases from V and 4 bases from J, leaving 19 bases between. DNA for the CDR3: TGTGCCAGCAGTGTTAAGATCCTATCCCTTCCCTATGGCTACACCTTC. Translating gives CASSVKILSLPYGYTF.

This chain links TRBV28 with TRBJ1-1; 7 bases are shared with TRBD1. The CDR3 length is 13 residues. Germline lookup yields CDR1 MDHEN and CDR2 SYDVKM. The V gene end was trimmed by 7 bases and the J gene end by 1 base; junction bases not matched to a gene: 3. This CDR3 is CASTQGGNTEAFF. DNA of the CDR3: TGTGCCAGCACCCAGGGGGGGAACACTGAAGCTTTCTTT.

The chain carries TRBV2 and TRBJ1-1, with no clear D. The germline V and J ends were trimmed by 3 bases and 4 bases, with 9 bases remaining between them. The germline V gene has CDR1 SNHLY and CDR2 FYNNEI. This CDR3 is built from 13 residues. CDR3 nucleotide sequence: TGTGCCAGCAGTGATCCCGGGAGCACTGAAGCTTTCTTT. Protein sequence: CASSDPGSTEAFF.

The rearrangement joins TRBV13 to TRBJ2-1; TRBD1 matches 7 bases. CDR1 PRHDT and CDR2 FYEKMQ come from the germline V gene (reference sequence). V was clipped by 3 bases and J by 8 bases; unmatched bases: 7. The CDR3 is 14 residues long. In nucleotides, the CDR3 is TGTGCCAGCAGCTTGAACAGGGGTGGCGATGAGCAGTTCTTC. It yields the protein CASSLNRGGDEQFF.

This chain links TRBV7-9 with TRBJ2-3; no reliable D call. This CDR3 has 12 amino acids. Germline loops: CDR1 SEHNR, CDR2 FQNEAQ (reference sequence). V was cut by 1 base and J by 3 bases, with 2 bases left in between. CDR3 bases: TGTGCCAGCAGCTTAGGGACAGATACGCAGTATTTT. This encodes CASSLGTDTQYF.

The chain combines TRBV6-4 with TRBJ2-5; D might be TRBD1 (5 bases). Trimming cost V 0 bases and J 5 bases, with 13 bases left between them. Germline assignment: CDR1 MRHNA and CDR2 SNTAGT. This CDR3 region has 15 residues. As DNA, the CDR3 is TGTGCCAGCAGTGACTCGGCCCGCCCAGGGGAGACCCAGTACTTC. Amino acid sequence: CASSDSARPGETQYF.

The chain has TRBV5-3 and TRBJ1-5; unclear D gene. TRBV5-3 is an open reading frame whose function is uncertain. CDR3 size: 12 residues. The ends were cut back, 4 bases at V and 6 bases at J, with 8 bases in the middle. The CDR3 reads CARSPSAQPQHF. CDR3 bases: TGTGCCAGAAGCCCCAGTGCTCAGCCCCAGCATTTT.